These T cell receptor beta chains were read from a single sample in a study of metastatic and nonmetastatic thyroid tumors. TCRdb re-called clones via MiXCR from the PCR reads. This repertoire shows 16,000 or so clones, less than 25% found once; its top ten account for about an eighth. The specimen was tumor tissue. Receptors originate from a male donor with papillary thyroid cancer or a benign thyroid nodule (not recorded which). Some clones in this sample may be carry-over from other donors' samples. The CDR3 runs from the conserved cysteine through the conserved F or W. A row's size may be missing; if present it is once, few, many or a size class.

v_gene: TRBV25-1; abundance: many; CDR3aa: CASSEGQETGELFF
v_gene: TRBV27; abundance: -; CDR3aa: CTSSRWGANQPQNF
v_gene: TRBV27; abundance: few; CDR3aa: CASSLLGGAQPQHF
v_gene: TRBV28; abundance: -; CDR3aa: CASSLPSTWWNTGELFF
v_gene: TRBV7-3; abundance: few; CDR3aa: CASSPTWTGAYTQYF
v_gene: TRBV6-1; abundance: medium-sized; CDR3aa: CASRTGEVSPLHF
v_gene: TRBV11-3; abundance: -; CDR3aa: CASSLGPQGPQYF
v_gene: TRBV20-1; abundance: many; CDR3aa: CSAPGQTYNEQFF
v_gene: TRBV18; abundance: many; CDR3aa: CASSQSGLSKNIQYF
v_gene: TRBV20-1; abundance: medium-sized; CDR3aa: CSAREGEWFYEQYF
v_gene: TRBV27; abundance: few; CDR3aa: CASGIRRTNVLTF
v_gene: TRBV6-1; abundance: medium-sized; CDR3aa: CASSRDPDYYEQYF
v_gene: TRBV12-3/TRBV12-4; abundance: medium-sized; CDR3aa: CASAGWRENPYEQYF
v_gene: TRBV30; abundance: many; CDR3aa: CAWSGGYTNEKLFF
v_gene: TRBV30; abundance: -; CDR3aa: CAWTRTGASYDQDF
v_gene: TRBV2; abundance: many; CDR3aa: CASHRTSGNNEQFF
v_gene: TRBV27; abundance: few; CDR3aa: CASSLTGVHEPYF
v_gene: TRBV5-1; abundance: once; CDR3aa: CASSLEGGSPLHF
v_gene: TRBV12-3/TRBV12-4; abundance: many; CDR3aa: CASSQDSPLHF
v_gene: TRBV2; abundance: few; CDR3aa: CASTQGWYGYTF
v_gene: TRBV27; abundance: few; CDR3aa: CASSFYGSEQYF
v_gene: TRBV24-1; abundance: many; CDR3aa: CATSEASGGRQETQYF
v_gene: TRBV20-1; abundance: -; CDR3aa: CSAADRGPDTQYF
v_gene: TRBV27; abundance: many; CDR3aa: CASSTPPFLYEQYF
v_gene: TRBV6-1; abundance: medium-sized; CDR3aa: CASSLRLAGGNEQFF
v_gene: TRBV18; abundance: many; CDR3aa: CASSRTSGSDYEQFF
v_gene: TRBV19; abundance: many; CDR3aa: CASHGGALGETQYF
v_gene: TRBV12-3/TRBV12-4; abundance: few; CDR3aa: CASSFGQWGYTF
v_gene: TRBV20-1; abundance: -; CDR3aa: CSALLSGRTLGEQYF
v_gene: TRBV6-1; abundance: -; CDR3aa: CASGSPLAETQYF
v_gene: TRBV28; abundance: many; CDR3aa: CASSPQGSNTEAFF
v_gene: TRBV28; abundance: medium-sized; CDR3aa: CASIYRGGYTF
v_gene: TRBV28; abundance: -; CDR3aa: CASSTRPEGGRGYEQYF
v_gene: TRBV4-1; abundance: -; CDR3aa: CASRPQGKGNGELFF
v_gene: TRBV12-3/TRBV12-4; abundance: few; CDR3aa: CASSPGTHSPLHF
v_gene: TRBV5-3; abundance: -; CDR3aa: CARSSPVSGPAPSYNEQFF
v_gene: TRBV5-1; abundance: -; CDR3aa: CASSFDMGQEAQYF
v_gene: TRBV3-1; abundance: many; CDR3aa: CASSQDRQIQYF
v_gene: TRBV10-1; abundance: many; CDR3aa: CASSEGREYTGELFF